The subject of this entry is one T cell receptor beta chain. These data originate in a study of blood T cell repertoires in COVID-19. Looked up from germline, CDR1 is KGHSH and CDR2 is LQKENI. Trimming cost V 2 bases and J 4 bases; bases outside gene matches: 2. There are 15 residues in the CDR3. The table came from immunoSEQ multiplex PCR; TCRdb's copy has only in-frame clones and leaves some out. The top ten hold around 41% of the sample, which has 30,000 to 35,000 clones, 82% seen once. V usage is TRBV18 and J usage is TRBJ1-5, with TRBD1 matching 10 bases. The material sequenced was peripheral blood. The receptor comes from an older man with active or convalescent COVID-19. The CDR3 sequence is CASSPGTGANQPQHF. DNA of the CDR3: TGTGCCAGCTCACCAGGGACAGGGGCAAATCAGCCCCAGCATTTT.